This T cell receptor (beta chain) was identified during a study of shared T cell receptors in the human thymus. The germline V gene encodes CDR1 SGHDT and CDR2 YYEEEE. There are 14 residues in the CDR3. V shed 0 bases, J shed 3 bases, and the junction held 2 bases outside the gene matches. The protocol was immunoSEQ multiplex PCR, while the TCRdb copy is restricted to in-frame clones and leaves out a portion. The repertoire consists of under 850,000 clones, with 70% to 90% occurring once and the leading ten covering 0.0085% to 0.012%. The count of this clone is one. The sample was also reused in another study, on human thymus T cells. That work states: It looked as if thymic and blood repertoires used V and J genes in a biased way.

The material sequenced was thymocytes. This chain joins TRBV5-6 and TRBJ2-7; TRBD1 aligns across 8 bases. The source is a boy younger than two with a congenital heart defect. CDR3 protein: CASSLGQGNYEQYF. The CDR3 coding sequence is TGTGCCAGCAGCTTGGGACAGGGGAACTACGAGCAGTACTTC.